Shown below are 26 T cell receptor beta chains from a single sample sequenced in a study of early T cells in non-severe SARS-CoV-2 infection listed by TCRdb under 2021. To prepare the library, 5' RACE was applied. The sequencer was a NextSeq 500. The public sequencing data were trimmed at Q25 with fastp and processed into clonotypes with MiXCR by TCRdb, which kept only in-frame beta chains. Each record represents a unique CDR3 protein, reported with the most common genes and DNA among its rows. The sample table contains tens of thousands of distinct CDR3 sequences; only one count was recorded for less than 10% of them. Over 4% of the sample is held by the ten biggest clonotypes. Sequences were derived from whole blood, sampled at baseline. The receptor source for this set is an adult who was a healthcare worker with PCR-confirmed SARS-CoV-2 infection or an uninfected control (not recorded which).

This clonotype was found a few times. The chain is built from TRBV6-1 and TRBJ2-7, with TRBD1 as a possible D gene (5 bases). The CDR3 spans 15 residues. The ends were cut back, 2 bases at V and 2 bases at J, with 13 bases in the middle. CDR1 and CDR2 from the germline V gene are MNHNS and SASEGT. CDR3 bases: TGTGCCAGCAGTGAAACAGGATTATCCGCCTACGAGCAGTACTTC. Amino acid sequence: CASSETGLSAYEQYF.

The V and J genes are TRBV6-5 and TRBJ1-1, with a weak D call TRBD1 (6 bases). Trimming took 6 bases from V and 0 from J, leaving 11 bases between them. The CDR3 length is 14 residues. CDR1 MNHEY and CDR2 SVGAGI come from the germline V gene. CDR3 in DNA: TGTGCCAGCAGAATACAGGGAGTGAACACTGAAGCTTTCTTT. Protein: CASRIQGVNTEAFF.

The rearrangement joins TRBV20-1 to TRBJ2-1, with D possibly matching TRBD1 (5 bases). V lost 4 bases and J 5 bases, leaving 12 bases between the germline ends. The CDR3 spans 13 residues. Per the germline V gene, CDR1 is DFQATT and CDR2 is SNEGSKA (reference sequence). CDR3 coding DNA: TGCAGTGCTAATTCCAGGGTCCACAATGAGCAGTTCTTC. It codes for CSANSRVHNEQFF.

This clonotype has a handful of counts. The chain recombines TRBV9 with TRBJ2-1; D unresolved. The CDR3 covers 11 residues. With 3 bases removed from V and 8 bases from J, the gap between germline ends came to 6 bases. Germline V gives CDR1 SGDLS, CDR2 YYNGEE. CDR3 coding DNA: TGTGCCAGCAGCGCCAGTCATGAGCAGTTCTTC. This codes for CASSASHEQFF.

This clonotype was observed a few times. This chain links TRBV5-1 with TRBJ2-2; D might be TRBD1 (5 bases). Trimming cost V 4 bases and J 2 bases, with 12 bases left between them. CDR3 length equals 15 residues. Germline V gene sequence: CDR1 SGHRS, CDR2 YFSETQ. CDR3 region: CASSLGVSNTGELFF. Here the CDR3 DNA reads TGCGCCAGCAGCCTAGGGGTTTCCAACACCGGGGAGCTGTTTTTT.

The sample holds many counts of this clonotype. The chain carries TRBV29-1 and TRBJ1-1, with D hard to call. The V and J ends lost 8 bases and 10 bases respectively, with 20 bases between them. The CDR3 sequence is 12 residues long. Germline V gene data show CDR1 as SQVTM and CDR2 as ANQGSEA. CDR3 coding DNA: TGCAGCTATTACAACTACGGCGATCGAGCTTTCTTT. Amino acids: CSYYNYGDRAFF.

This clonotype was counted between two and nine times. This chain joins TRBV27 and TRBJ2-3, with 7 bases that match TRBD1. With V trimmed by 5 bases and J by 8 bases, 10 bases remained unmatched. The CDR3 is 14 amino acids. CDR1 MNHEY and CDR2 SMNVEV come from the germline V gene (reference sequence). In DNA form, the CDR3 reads TGTGCCAGCAGTCTTCGGACAGGATGGAGTACGCAGTATTTT. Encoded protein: CASSLRTGWSTQYF.

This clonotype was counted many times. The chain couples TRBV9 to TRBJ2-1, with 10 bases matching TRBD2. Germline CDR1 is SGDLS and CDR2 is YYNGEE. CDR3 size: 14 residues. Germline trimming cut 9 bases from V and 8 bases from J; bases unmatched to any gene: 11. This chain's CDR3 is CATGGAGGPDEQFF. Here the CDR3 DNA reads TGTGCCACGGGAGGAGCGGGAGGGCCCGATGAGCAGTTCTTC.

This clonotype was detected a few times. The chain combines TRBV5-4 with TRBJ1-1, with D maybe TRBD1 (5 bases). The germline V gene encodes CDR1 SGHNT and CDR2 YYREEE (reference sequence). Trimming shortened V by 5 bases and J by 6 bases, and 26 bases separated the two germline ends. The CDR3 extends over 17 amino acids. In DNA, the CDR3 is TGTGCCAGCAGACAGTTCCCGAGCGGACAACTGGGACCTGAAGCTTTCTTT. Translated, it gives CASRQFPSGQLGPEAFF.

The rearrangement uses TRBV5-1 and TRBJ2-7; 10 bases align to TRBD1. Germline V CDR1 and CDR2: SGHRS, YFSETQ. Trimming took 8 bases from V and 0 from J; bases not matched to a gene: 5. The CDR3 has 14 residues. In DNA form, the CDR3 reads TGCGCCAGTCGACAGGGGGCTAGCTCCTACGAGCAGTACTTC. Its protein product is CASRQGASSYEQYF.

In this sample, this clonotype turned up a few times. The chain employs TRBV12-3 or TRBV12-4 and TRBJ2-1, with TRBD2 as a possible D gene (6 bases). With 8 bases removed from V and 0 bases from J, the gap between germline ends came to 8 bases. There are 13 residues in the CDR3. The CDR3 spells CASLASSYNEQFF. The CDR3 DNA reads TGTGCCAGCCTAGCGAGCTCCTACAATGAGCAGTTCTTC.

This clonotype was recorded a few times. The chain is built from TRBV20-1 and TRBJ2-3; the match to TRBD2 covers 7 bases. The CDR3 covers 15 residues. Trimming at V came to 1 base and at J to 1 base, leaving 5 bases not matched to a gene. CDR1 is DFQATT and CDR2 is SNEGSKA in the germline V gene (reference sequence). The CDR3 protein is CSARVSSGGTDTQYF. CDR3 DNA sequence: TGCAGTGCTAGAGTATCGAGCGGGGGCACAGATACGCAGTATTTT.

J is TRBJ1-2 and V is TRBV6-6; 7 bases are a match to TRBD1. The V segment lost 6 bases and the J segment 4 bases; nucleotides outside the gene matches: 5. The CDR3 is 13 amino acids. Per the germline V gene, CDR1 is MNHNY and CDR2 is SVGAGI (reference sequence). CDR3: CASSLGQSYGYTF. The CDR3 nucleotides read TGTGCCAGCAGCCTGGGACAGTCCTATGGCTACACCTTC.

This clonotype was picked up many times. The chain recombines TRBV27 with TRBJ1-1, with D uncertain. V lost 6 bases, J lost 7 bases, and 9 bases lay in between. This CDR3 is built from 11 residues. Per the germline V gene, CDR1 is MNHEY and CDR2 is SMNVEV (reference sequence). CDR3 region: CASRSVGEAFF. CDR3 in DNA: TGTGCCAGCAGATCTGTCGGTGAAGCTTTCTTT.

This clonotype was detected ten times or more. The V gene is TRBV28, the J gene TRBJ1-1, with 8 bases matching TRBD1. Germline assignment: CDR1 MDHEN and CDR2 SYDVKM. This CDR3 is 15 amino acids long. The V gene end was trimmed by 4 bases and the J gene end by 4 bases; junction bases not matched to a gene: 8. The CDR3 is CASSSLRTGPTEAFF. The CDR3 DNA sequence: TGTGCCAGCAGTTCCCTAAGGACAGGGCCCACTGAAGCTTTCTTT.

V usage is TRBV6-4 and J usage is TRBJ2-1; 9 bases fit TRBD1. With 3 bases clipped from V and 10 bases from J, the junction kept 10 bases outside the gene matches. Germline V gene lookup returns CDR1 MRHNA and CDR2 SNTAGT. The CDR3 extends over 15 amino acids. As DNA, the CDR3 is TGTGCCAGCAGTGAGGGGGACAGGGAGTTACGCGAGCAGTTCTTC. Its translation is CASSEGDRELREQFF.

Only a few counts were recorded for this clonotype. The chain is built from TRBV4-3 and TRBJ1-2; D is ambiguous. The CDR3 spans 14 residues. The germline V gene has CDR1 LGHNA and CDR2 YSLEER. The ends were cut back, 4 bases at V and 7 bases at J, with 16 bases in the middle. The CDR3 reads CASSPHAGGVGYTF. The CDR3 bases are TGCGCCAGCAGCCCCCACGCTGGCGGGGTTGGCTACACCTTC.

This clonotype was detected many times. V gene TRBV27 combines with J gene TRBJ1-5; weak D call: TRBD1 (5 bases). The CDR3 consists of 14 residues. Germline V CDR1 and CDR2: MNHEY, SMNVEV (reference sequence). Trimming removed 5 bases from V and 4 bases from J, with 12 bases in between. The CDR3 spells CASSLQGGNQPQHF. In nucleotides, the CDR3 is TGTGCCAGCAGTCTGCAGGGAGGTAATCAGCCCCAGCATTTT.

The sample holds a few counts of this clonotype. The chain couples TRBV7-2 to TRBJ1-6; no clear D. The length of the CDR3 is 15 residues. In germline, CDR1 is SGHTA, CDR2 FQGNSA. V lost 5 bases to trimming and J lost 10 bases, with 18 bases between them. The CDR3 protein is CASSPQSLVGSPLHF. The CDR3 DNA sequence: TGTGCCAGCAGCCCCCAGTCCCTCGTCGGGTCACCCCTCCACTTT.

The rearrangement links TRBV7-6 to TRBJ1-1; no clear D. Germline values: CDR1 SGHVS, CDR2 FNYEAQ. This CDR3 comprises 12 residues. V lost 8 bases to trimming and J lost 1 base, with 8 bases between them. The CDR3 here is CASSQQNTEAFF. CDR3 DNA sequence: TGTGCCAGCTCCCAACAGAACACTGAAGCTTTCTTT.

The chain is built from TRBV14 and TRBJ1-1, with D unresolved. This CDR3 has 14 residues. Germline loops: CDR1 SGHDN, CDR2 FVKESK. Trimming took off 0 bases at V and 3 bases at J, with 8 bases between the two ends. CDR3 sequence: CASSQDLSYTEAFF. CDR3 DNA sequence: TGTGCCAGCAGCCAAGATTTATCATACACTGAAGCTTTCTTT. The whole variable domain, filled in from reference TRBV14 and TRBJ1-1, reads EAGVTQFPSHSVIEKGQTVTLRCDPISGHDNLYWYRRVMGKEIKFLLHFVKESKQDESGMPNNRFLAERTGGTYSTLKVQPAELEDSGVYFCASSQDLSYTEAFFGQGTRLTVV.

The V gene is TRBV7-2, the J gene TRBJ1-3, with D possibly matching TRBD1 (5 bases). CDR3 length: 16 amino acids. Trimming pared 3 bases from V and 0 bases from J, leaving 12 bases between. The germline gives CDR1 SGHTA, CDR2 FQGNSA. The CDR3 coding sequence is TGTGCCAGCAGCTTGGACATCAGGAGCTCTGGAAACACCATATATTTT. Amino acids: CASSLDIRSSGNTIYF.

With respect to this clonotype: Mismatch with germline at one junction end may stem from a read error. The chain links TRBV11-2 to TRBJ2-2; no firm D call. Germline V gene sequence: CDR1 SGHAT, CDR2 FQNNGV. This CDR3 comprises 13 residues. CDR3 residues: CVSSLVTTGELFF. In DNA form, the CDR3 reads TGTGTCAGCAGCTTGGTTACCACCGGGGAGCTGTTTTTT.

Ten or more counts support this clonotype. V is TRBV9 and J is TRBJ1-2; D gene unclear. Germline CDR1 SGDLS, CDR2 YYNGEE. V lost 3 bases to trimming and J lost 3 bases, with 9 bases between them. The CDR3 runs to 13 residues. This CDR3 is CASSDSFDYGYTF. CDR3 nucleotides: TGTGCCAGCAGCGACAGCTTCGACTATGGCTACACCTTC.

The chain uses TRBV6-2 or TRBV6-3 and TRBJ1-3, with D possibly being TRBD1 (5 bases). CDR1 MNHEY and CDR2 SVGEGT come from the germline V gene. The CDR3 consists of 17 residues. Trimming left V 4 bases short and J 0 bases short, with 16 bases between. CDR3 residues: CASSSGRLGHSGNTIYF. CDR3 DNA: TGTGCCAGCAGTTCCGGCCGGCTCGGACACTCTGGAAACACCATATATTTT.

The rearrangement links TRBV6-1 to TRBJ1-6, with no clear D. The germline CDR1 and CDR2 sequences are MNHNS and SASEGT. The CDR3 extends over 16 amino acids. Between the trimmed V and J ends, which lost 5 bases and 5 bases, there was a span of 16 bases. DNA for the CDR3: TGTGCCAGCAGTTTACCGAACCGCGGAAATAATTCACCCCTCCACTTT. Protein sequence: CASSLPNRGNNSPLHF.